Sequencing of this T cell receptor beta chain was carried out in a study of control samples from healthy donors and cancer patients. Assay used: immunoSEQ multiplex PCR; TCRdb lists only in-frame clones, some missing. The repertoire consists of more than 80,000 clones, with roughly 93% occurring once and the leading ten covering approximately 7.6%. Germline V gene data show CDR1 as SEHNR and CDR2 as FQNEAQ (reference sequence). The CDR3 is made up of 14 amino acids. After removal of 6 bases from V and 8 bases from J, the junction contained 8 bases not matched to a gene. Sequenced: blood. The receptor's source is a man aged 18 to 35 in good health. This chain uses TRBV7-9 with TRBJ1-3; 9 bases fit TRBD1. The CDR3 sequence: CASRSGTGIDTIYF. CDR3 in DNA: TGTGCCAGCAGATCCGGGACAGGGATTGACACCATATATTTT.